Below, 5 T cell receptor beta chains from the same sample are listed, as sequenced in a study of T cell responses to AZD1222 COVID-19 vaccine. TCRdb's copy holds only in-frame clones and misses some; the assay was immunoSEQ multiplex PCR. Of approximately 130,000 clones in the sample, around 93% are singletons; the top ten hold approximately 1%. The starting material was peripheral blood, obtained on day 0 of AZD1222 vaccination. These receptors were obtained from an adult in good health.

This clone has a handful of counts. The chain is built from TRBV5-4 and TRBJ2-1; TRBD2 agrees at 7 bases. This CDR3 contains 15 residues. Germline V gene lookup returns CDR1 SGHNT and CDR2 YYREEE (reference sequence). Trimming at V came to 0 bases and at J to 5 bases, leaving 5 bases not matched to a gene. The CDR3 sequence is CASSLGGSRHNEQFF. The CDR3 coding sequence is TGTGCCAGCAGCTTGGGCGGGAGTCGCCACAATGAGCAGTTCTTC.

Concerning this clone itself: The identical CDR3 is also encoded by other nucleotide sequences in the sample. The V and J genes are TRBV2 and TRBJ1-5; no clear D. This CDR3 spans 14 amino acids. V lost 3 bases to trimming and J lost 0 bases, with 6 bases between them. Germline V gives CDR1 SNHLY, CDR2 FYNNEI. The CDR3, as DNA: TGTGCCAGCAGTGAGGGTAATAGCAATCAGCCCCAGCATTTT. The encoded protein is CASSEGNSNQPQHF.

The gene calls are TRBV5-1 and TRBJ1-4; the D is unclear. V lost 0 bases to trimming and J lost 5 bases, with 11 bases between them. Germline CDR1 and CDR2: SGHRS and YFSETQ. The CDR3 is 15 amino acids. The CDR3 bases are TGCGCCAGCAGCTTGGGGTCCCAGATGAATGAAAAACTGTTTTTT. It encodes CASSLGSQMNEKLFF. Full variable domain (outside the CDR3, taken from reference TRBV5-1 and TRBJ1-4): KAGVTQTPRYLIKTRGQQVTLSCSPISGHRSVSWYQQTPGQGLQFLFEYFSETQRNKGNFPGRFSGRQFSNSRSEMNVSTLELGDSALYLCASSLGSQMNEKLFFGSGTQLSVL.

The table lists this clone with a count of one. CDR3 sequence: CASSGDRGENSPLHF. The CDR3 DNA sequence: TGTGCCAGCAGCGGGGACAGGGGAGAAAATTCACCCCTCCACTTT. The genes are TRBV2 and TRBJ1-6; 10 bases line up with TRBD1. V lost 6 bases, J lost 7 bases, and 6 bases stayed unmatched. Germline loops: CDR1 SNHLY, CDR2 FYNNEI. The CDR3 has 15 residues. Full variable domain (rest looked up from reference TRBV2 and TRBJ1-6): EPEVTQTPSHQVTQMGQEVILRCVPISNHLYFYWYRQILGQKVEFLVSFYNNEISEKSEIFDDQFSVERPDGSNFTLKIRSTKLEDSAMYFCASSGDRGENSPLHFGNGTRLTVT.

The chain has TRBV7-8 and TRBJ2-2; D is ambiguous. The CDR3 has 16 residues. Germline CDR1 is SGHVS and CDR2 is FQNEAQ. V shed 5 bases and J shed 6 bases, with 19 bases lying between them. CDR3 loop: CASSPLWGSLAGELFF. The DNA of the CDR3 is TGTGCCAGCAGCCCTCTTTGGGGAAGCTTGGCCGGGGAGCTGTTTTTT.